These 11 T cell receptor beta chains originate from one sample sequenced in a study of CD8+ T cells in alopecia areata. Investigators isolated RNA and reverse transcribed it into cDNA to act as the sequencing template. Clones were sequenced by immunoSEQ multiplex PCR, and TCRdb holds only the in-frame ones, with some missing. The profile shows about 210,000 clones, around three fifths of them singletons. The treatment was: oral pan-JAK inhibitor, 5-10 mg twice daily. The sample here was CD4+ T cells sorted from blood, taken at week 4, from a patient treated with tofacitinib. The receptor set was obtained from a human donor with alopecia areata.

This clone showed up just a few times. For the CDR3, the DNA is TGTGCCAGCAGCGTTAACACTGAAGCTTTCTTT. It yields the protein CASSVNTEAFF. V usage is TRBV7-3 and J usage is TRBJ1-1; no reliable D call. With 5 bases removed from V and 2 bases from J, the gap between germline ends came to 3 bases. CDR1 and CDR2 (germline): SGHTA, FQGTGA. This CDR3 is built from 11 residues.

The J gene is TRBJ2-2, the V gene TRBV5-1; 7 bases agree with TRBD2. The germline CDR1 and CDR2 sequences are SGHRS and YFSETQ. Trimming at V came to 4 bases and at J to 4 bases, leaving 7 bases not matched to a gene. The CDR3 loop spans 15 amino acids. The CDR3 sequence is CASSGGGAVTGELFF. The CDR3, as DNA: TGCGCCAGCAGCGGCGGGGGTGCGGTCACCGGGGAGCTGTTTTTT.

This clone was seen more than once but under ten times. The chain employs TRBV5-5 and TRBJ1-1; D is unresolved. The CDR3 contains 14 residues. V shed 0 bases and J shed 0 bases, with 6 bases lying between them. CDR1 SGHKS and CDR2 YYEKEE come from the germline V gene (reference sequence). The CDR3 DNA reads TGTGCCAGCAGCTTGGGACACATGAACACTGAAGCTTTCTTT. Translated: CASSLGHMNTEAFF.

The chain has TRBV23-1 and TRBJ1-1, with a tentative D call TRBD1 (5 bases). TRBV23-1 is assigned to the ORF class and has an uncertain function. The CDR3 totals 15 residues. Trimming shortened V by 0 bases and J by 4 bases, and 12 bases separated the two germline ends. The CDR3 nucleotides are TGCGCCAGCAGTCAATCTCCCAGGGTTGTCACTGAAGCTTTCTTT. As protein: CASSQSPRVVTEAFF.

The CDR3 DNA follows: TGTGCCAGTACCCGAAGAAACTATGGCTACACCTTC. Protein: CASTRRNYGYTF. The rearrangement links TRBV19 to TRBJ1-2, with D uncertain. Per the germline V gene, CDR1 is LNHDA and CDR2 is SQIVND (reference sequence). CDR3 length equals 12 residues. Trimming left V 7 bases short and J 2 bases short, with 8 bases between. The full variable domain, in which reference TRBV19 and TRBJ1-2 provide the parts outside the CDR3, is DGGITQSPKYLFRKEGQNVTLSCEQNLNHDAMYWYRQDPGQGLRLIYYSQIVNDFQKGDIAEGYSVSREKKESFPLTVTSAQKNPTAFYLCASTRRNYGYTFGSGTRLTVV.

This chain uses TRBV7-8 with TRBJ2-7; 11 positions agree with TRBD2. Germline V gene sequence: CDR1 SGHVS, CDR2 FQNEAQ. CDR3 size: 14 residues. Trimming removed 4 bases from V and 6 bases from J; junction bases left unmatched: 5. CDR3 sequence reads: CASSSGLAVGEQYF. The CDR3 coding sequence is TGTGCCAGCAGCTCGGGACTAGCGGTAGGCGAGCAGTACTTC.

The DNA for the CDR3 is TGCAGCTGCTCAGAGAGTGGGAGGACTGAAGCTTTCTTT. Amino acid sequence: CSCSESGRTEAFF. The gene calls are TRBV29-1 and TRBJ1-1; D unresolved. V was pared by 8 bases and J by 5 bases, with 18 bases between. CDR1 and CDR2 from the germline V gene are SQVTM and ANQGSEA. CDR3 length: 13 amino acids.

The chain carries TRBV7-9 and TRBJ2-7; unclear D gene. V was shortened by 5 bases and J by 0 bases, with 14 bases between the two germline ends. Germline CDR1 and CDR2: SEHNR and FQNEAQ (reference sequence). The CDR3 covers 15 residues. The CDR3 nucleotides read TGTGCCAGCAGCCTACAGTGGGATTTCTCCTACGAGCAGTACTTC. This sequence encodes CASSLQWDFSYEQYF.

The chain has TRBV29-1 and TRBJ1-1; perhaps TRBD1 as D (5 bases). The V and J ends lost 5 bases and 2 bases respectively, with 15 bases between them. Germline V gene data show CDR1 as SQVTM and CDR2 as ANQGSEA. The CDR3 sequence is 14 residues long. The CDR3 DNA reads as TGCAGCGTTAAGCCTGGACACCAAAACACTGAAGCTTTCTTT. This sequence encodes CSVKPGHQNTEAFF.

The chain has TRBV5-1 and TRBJ1-6; 7 bases are shared with TRBD1. Germline CDR1 SGHRS, CDR2 YFSETQ. V lost 1 base to trimming and J lost 7 bases; unmatched junction nucleotides: 5. The CDR3 covers 15 residues. The CDR3, as DNA: TGCGCCAGCAGCTTGCTACAGGGGAACAATTCACCCCTCCACTTT. Its translation: CASSLLQGNNSPLHF.

The chain employs TRBV4-2 and TRBJ2-2; 10 positions match TRBD1. V shed 5 bases and J 3 bases; nucleotides not matched to a gene: 3. CDR1 LGHNA and CDR2 YNFKEQ come from the germline V gene. The CDR3 extends over 15 amino acids. Here the CDR3 reads CASSAGTGDTGELFF. CDR3 in DNA: TGTGCCAGCAGCGCCGGGACAGGGGACACCGGGGAGCTGTTTTTT.